The 18 T cell receptor beta chains reported below all come from one sample, sequenced in a study of blood T cell repertoires in COVID-19. Using immunoSEQ multiplex PCR, the repertoire was profiled, and TCRdb retains in-frame clones only, with some absent. The repertoire holds around 260,000 clones, around 82% seen once, with roughly 0.94% in the top ten. Sequenced sample: peripheral blood. All receptors derive from a human donor with COVID-19, enrolled during active disease. The donor label of this sample is uncertain.

J is TRBJ2-3 and V is TRBV11-3; D gene ambiguous. From germline, CDR1 is SGHNT and CDR2 YENEEA. Between the trimmed V and J ends, which lost 0 bases and 0 bases, there was a span of 7 bases. The length of the CDR3 is 15 residues. Here the CDR3 DNA reads TGTGCCAGCAGCTTAGATTCTTCTAGCACAGATACGCAGTATTTT. It is translated as CASSLDSSSTDTQYF.

This clone is a singleton in its sample. The chain combines TRBV10-3 with TRBJ2-1, with TRBD1 matching over 11 bases. Germline V gene data show CDR1 as ENHRY and CDR2 as SYGVKD. The CDR3 extends over 13 amino acids. J was trimmed by 8 bases and V by 8 bases; bases with no gene match: 5. The chain's CDR3 is CAIGQGAADEQFF. In DNA, the CDR3 is TGTGCCATCGGACAGGGGGCGGCGGATGAGCAGTTCTTC.

The chain has TRBV3-1 (or the pseudogene TRBV3-2) and TRBJ1-2; TRBD1 matches at 7 bases. The CDR3 is made up of 13 amino acids. Germline V gives CDR1 LGHDT, CDR2 YNNKEL (reference sequence). The junction had 3 bases not matched to a gene; V was cut back by 4 bases and J by 4 bases. CDR3: CASSPPGGYGYTF. DNA of the CDR3: TGTGCCAGCAGCCCTCCAGGGGGCTATGGCTACACCTTC.

The V gene is TRBV27, the J gene TRBJ2-1, with 16 bases fitting TRBD2. J gave up 9 bases and V 7 bases, and 3 bases lay outside the gene matches. Germline V lookup: CDR1 MNHEY, CDR2 SMNVEV (reference sequence). CDR3 size: 14 residues. CDR3 region: CASTGTSGRVEQFF. The DNA for the CDR3 is TGTGCCAGCACCGGGACTAGCGGGAGGGTTGAGCAGTTCTTC.

This chain joins TRBV3-1 (or the pseudogene TRBV3-2) and TRBJ1-1; the match to TRBD1 covers 7 bases. The length of the CDR3 is 14 residues. Per germline, CDR1 LGHDT and CDR2 YNNKEL (reference sequence). The V segment lost 7 bases and the J segment 5 bases; nucleotides outside the gene matches: 10. CDR3 coding DNA: TGTGCCAGCACCCTTATCCAGGGGGTGACTGAAGCTTTCTTT. Protein sequence: CASTLIQGVTEAFF.

This chain joins TRBV29-1 and TRBJ1-1; D is unclear. The CDR3 totals 13 residues. Between the trimmed V and J ends, which lost 0 bases and 4 bases, there was a span of 9 bases. Per germline, CDR1 SQVTM and CDR2 ANQGSEA. This CDR3 is CSVEDQAGTEAFF. The CDR3 nucleotides read TGCAGCGTTGAAGACCAAGCGGGCACTGAAGCTTTCTTT.

J is TRBJ2-3 and V is TRBV19; 8 nucleotides align to TRBD1. Germline CDR1 and CDR2: LNHDA and SQIVND (reference sequence). V lost 4 bases, J lost 0 bases, and 6 bases stayed unmatched. The CDR3 consists of 16 residues. The CDR3 DNA reads TGTGCCAGTAGTACGGGACAGGCGATAAGCACAGATACGCAGTATTTT. This gives the protein CASSTGQAISTDTQYF.

The V and J genes are TRBV30 and TRBJ2-7; D is ambiguous. This CDR3 region has 14 residues. V lost 2 bases and J 2 bases, leaving 13 bases between the germline ends. Germline CDR1 is GTSNPN and CDR2 is SVGIG (reference sequence). In nucleotides, the CDR3 is TGTGCCTGGAGTAAGGCCGGAGTGGCCTACGAGCAGTACTTC. It specifies CAWSKAGVAYEQYF.

The V and J genes are TRBV9 and TRBJ2-5, with D maybe TRBD1 (6 bases). The CDR3 runs 15 residues. Between the trimmed V and J ends, which lost 0 bases and 5 bases, there was a span of 14 bases. CDR1 SGDLS and CDR2 YYNGEE come from the germline V gene. This chain's CDR3 is CASSVGQSGAETQYF. The CDR3 DNA is TGTGCCAGCAGCGTAGGACAGTCAGGGGCGGAGACCCAGTACTTC.

The chain couples TRBV3-1 (or the pseudogene TRBV3-2) to TRBJ1-3; D may be TRBD1 (5 bases). The germline gives CDR1 LGHDT, CDR2 YNNKEL (reference sequence). With 1 base removed from V and 1 base from J, the gap between germline ends came to 14 bases. The CDR3 extends over 17 amino acids. The chain's CDR3 is CASSQVGQGRSGNTIYF. The CDR3 DNA reads as TGTGCCAGCAGCCAAGTGGGGCAGGGAAGATCTGGAAACACCATATATTTT.

The V and J genes are TRBV11-2 and TRBJ2-4, with D possibly being TRBD1 (7 bases). Trimming stripped 2 bases from V and 3 bases from J, with 14 bases between. There are 16 residues in the CDR3. Per germline, CDR1 SGHAT and CDR2 FQNNGV. The CDR3: CASSLNGRGVKNIQYF. For the CDR3, the DNA is TGTGCCAGCAGCTTAAATGGCAGGGGGGTCAAAAACATTCAGTACTTC. The entire variable domain, with the rest obtained from reference TRBV11-2 and TRBJ2-4, is as follows: EAGVAQSPRYKIIEKRQSVAFWCNPISGHATLYWYQQILGQGPKLLIQFQNNGVVDDSQLPKDRFSAERLKGVDSTLKIQPAKLEDSAVYLCASSLNGRGVKNIQYFGAGTRLSVL.

On this clone: This CDR3 is also generated by other DNA sequences in the sample. The CDR3, as DNA: TGTGCCAGCAGTGAAGGGAGGGGGTTAGGCTACACCTTC. It is translated as CASSEGRGLGYTF. The J gene is TRBJ1-2, the V gene TRBV6-4; a possible D gene is TRBD1 (6 bases). Trimming removed 3 bases at V and 8 bases at J, with 13 bases between. Germline V gene data show CDR1 as MRHNA and CDR2 as SNTAGT. The CDR3 contains 13 residues.

The chain carries TRBV11-3 and TRBJ2-7, with a weak D call TRBD2 (6 bases). The V end lost 3 bases, the J end lost 6 bases, and 9 bases lay between the germline ends. Germline V gene data show CDR1 as SGHNT and CDR2 as YENEEA. The CDR3 extends over 12 amino acids. The CDR3 DNA is TGTGCCAGCAGCTTCCCGGGACTCGAGCAGTACTTC. Protein: CASSFPGLEQYF. Together with reference TRBV11-3 and TRBJ2-7, the CDR3 gives the full variable domain: EAGVVQSPRYKIIEKKQPVAFWCNPISGHNTLYWYLQNLGQGPELLIRYENEEAVDDSQLPKDRFSAERLKGVDSTLKIQPAELGDSAVYLCASSFPGLEQYFGPGTRLTVT.

The V gene is TRBV7-9, the J gene TRBJ1-5, with a weak D call TRBD1 (5 bases). The CDR3 has 14 amino acids. Trimming removed 5 bases from V and 0 bases from J, with 8 bases in between. CDR1 is SEHNR and CDR2 is FQNEAQ in the germline V gene (reference sequence). The CDR3 DNA follows: TGTGCCAGCAGCACCGACAGTAGCAATCAGCCCCAGCATTTT. It translates to CASSTDSSNQPQHF.

The chain joins TRBV4-1 to TRBJ2-6; 7 bases line up with TRBD1. The CDR3 extends over 18 amino acids. CDR1 MGHRA and CDR2 YSYEKL come from the germline V gene. V was clipped by 1 base and J by 4 bases; unmatched bases: 10. In DNA form, the CDR3 reads TGCGCCAGCAGCCAAGGGAAAGGTCTACAGGGGGGGGCCAACGTCCTGACTTTC. Residues: CASSQGKGLQGGANVLTF.

The V gene is TRBV5-5, the J gene TRBJ2-3; TRBD1 agrees at 8 bases. The CDR3 is 16 amino acids. J gave up 2 bases and V 1 base, and 6 bases lay outside the gene matches. Germline lookup yields CDR1 SGHKS and CDR2 YYEKEE (reference sequence). CDR3 in DNA: TGTGCCAGCAGCTTGCAGGGGGCCCCTAACACAGATACGCAGTATTTT. It yields the protein CASSLQGAPNTDTQYF.

The chain is built from TRBV10-3 and TRBJ1-1, with D maybe TRBD1 (5 bases). The CDR3 extends over 12 amino acids. Per germline, CDR1 ENHRY and CDR2 SYGVKD. V was trimmed by 10 bases and J by 3 bases, leaving 12 bases between them. The CDR3 DNA is TGTGCCACGAGAATAGGGGACACTGAAGCTTTCTTT. It translates to CATRIGDTEAFF.

The chain links TRBV10-3 to TRBJ2-3, with D maybe TRBD1 (6 bases). The germline V gene encodes CDR1 ENHRY and CDR2 SYGVKD. The germline V and J ends were trimmed by 7 bases and 4 bases, with 15 bases remaining between them. The CDR3 is made up of 14 amino acids. CDR3 nucleotide sequence: TGTGCCATCACGGGCCGGACAGCCCCAGATACGCAGTATTTT. Translation: CAITGRTAPDTQYF.